This TCR beta chain is from a study of post-analysis software for immune sequencing data. The wider study: The cohort encompassed relapsing-remitting, secondary progressive and progressive-relapsing multiple sclerosis disease courses. Whole-study results and caveats: There was significantly lower normalized Chao1 diversity in multiple sclerosis patients than in controls. Among four or five TRBV segments more frequent in patients than controls were TRBV5-6, TRBV5-1 and TRBV20-1.

Worth noting for this clonotype: The antigen remains unidentified.

Prepared libraries of TCR beta cDNA carried unique molecular identifiers. TCRdb reprocessed the PCR reads via MiXCR and lists one record per CDR3 protein. The profile covers 350,000 to 450,000 distinct CDR3 sequences, with 39% appearing a single time and 6.5% to 8% taken by the ten largest. V dropped 3 bases and J dropped 0 bases, with 20 bases sitting between them. In germline, CDR1 is KGHSH, CDR2 LQKENI. CDR3 length equals 18 residues. Sequencing used blood. This receptor was taken from a girl aged 2-9 years with multiple sclerosis. The chain uses TRBV18 and TRBJ1-1; TRBD1 might be the D (6 bases). CDR3 nucleotides: TGTGCCAGCTCACCGGTGGCAGGGGCAGTCATTTTGAACACTGAAGCTTTCTTT. This codes for CASSPVAGAVILNTEAFF. Filled out from reference TRBV18 and TRBJ1-1, the complete variable domain reads NAGVMQNPRHLVRRRGQEARLRCSPMKGHSHVYWYRQLPEEGLKFMVYLQKENIIDESGMPKERFSAEFPKEGPSILRIQQVVRGDSAAYFCASSPVAGAVILNTEAFFGQGTRLTVV.